The T cell receptor beta chain described here comes from a study of T cells in localized non-small cell lung cancer. Clones were sequenced by immunoSEQ multiplex PCR, and TCRdb holds only the in-frame ones, with some missing. The table includes about 33,000 clones, nearly 80% detected once. V lost 1 base and J lost 8, with 11 bases in between. CDR1 and CDR2 (germline): MDHEN, SYDVKM. This CDR3 is built from 13 residues. The TCR was taken from a male donor at least 60 years old with stage II squamous cell lung carcinoma. The chain combines TRBV28 with TRBJ1-2; no clear D gene. The sample was peripheral blood, taken before any cancer treatment. This CDR3 reads CASSLLTLRGYTF. In DNA form, the CDR3 reads TGTGCCAGCAGTTTATTGACTCTAAGGGGCTACACCTTC.